A single T cell receptor beta chain is shown here with its context. Its specificity is unknown. TCRdb analysed the reads with MiXCR anew, one entry per CDR3 protein. Here the sample spans a few hundred thousand distinct CDR3 sequences, about 28% being singletons. The data belong to a study of T cell repertoires in cytomegalovirus infection. Study in general: In the study, CMV epitopes included recently identified HLA-C-restricted and well-studied HLA-B-restricted ones. Public TCR beta signatures provided an indication of both CMV infection and a matching HLA type. Regarding the study as a whole: CMV-specific HLA-C-restricted TCR beta clonotypes dominated the ex vivo response. Based on cumulative public TCR beta family frequency, carriers of CMV plus the relevant HLA were identified.

V lost 5 bases, J lost 0 bases, and 10 bases stayed unmatched. CDR1 is SEHNR and CDR2 is FQNEAQ in the germline V gene (reference sequence). The CDR3 runs to 17 residues. The material sequenced was cultured PBMCs, taken from culture after CMV antigen stimulation. The chain has TRBV7-9 and TRBJ1-1; TRBD1 matches at 9 bases. This sequence originates from a human donor in good health (CMV status not recorded). Some clones in this sample may be carry-over from other donors' samples. For the CDR3, the DNA is TGTGCCAGCAGCCCGGACAGGGGTGCGCTTATGAACACTGAAGCTTTCTTT. Its protein product is CASSPDRGALMNTEAFF. The variable domain in full, with the rest retrieved from reference TRBV7-9 and TRBJ1-1, is DTGVSQNPRHKITKRGQNVTFRCDPISEHNRLYWYRQTLGQGPEFLTYFQNEAQLEKSRLLSDRFSAERPKGSFSTLEIQRTEQGDSAMYLCASSPDRGALMNTEAFFGQGTRLTVV.